This is a list of T cell receptor beta chains from one sample in a study of blood T cell repertoires in COVID-19. The assay was immunoSEQ multiplex PCR, and TCRdb's table has in-frame clones only and misses some. The sample lists under 250,000 clones, roughly 80% occurring once. Sequencing was performed on peripheral blood. These receptors were taken from a woman under 30 with acute or convalescent COVID-19. The CDR3 runs from the conserved cysteine through the conserved F or W. A D gene is named only where the DNA matches it firmly. Size is omitted from some rows. Given values are once, few, many or a class for expanded clones.

D gene | clone size | J gene | V gene | CDR3 protein | CDR3 DNA
TRBD2 | once | TRBJ2-3 | TRBV25-1 | CASSELAGVTDTQYF | TGTGCCAGCAGTGAATTAGCGGGAGTAACAGATACGCAGTATTTT
NA | few | TRBJ2-7 | TRBV10-2 | CASSELVTPYEQYF | TGCGCCAGCAGTGAGTTAGTGACACCCTACGAGCAGTACTTC
TRBD2 | NA | TRBJ2-7 | TRBV5-1 | CASSPLSGGLGYEQYF | TGCGCCAGCAGCCCCCTCTCGGGAGGCTTGGGCTACGAGCAGTACTTC
NA | NA | TRBJ1-2 | TRBV30 | CAWSAGGERFGTF | TGTGCCTGGAGCGCGGGGGGCGAGAGATTCGGGACCTTC
TRBD2 | NA | TRBJ2-5 | TRBV30 | CAWSVPAGGPIRETQYF | TGTGCCTGGAGTGTACCGGCGGGAGGGCCAATAAGAGAGACCCAGTACTTC
NA | NA | TRBJ2-5 | TRBV7-2 | CASSPQGSLETQYF | TGTGCCAGCAGCCCGCAGGGTTCGTTGGAGACCCAGTACTTC
NA | few | TRBJ2-7 | TRBV19 | CASSTGVYEQYF | TGTGCCAGTAGTACGGGAGTCTACGAGCAGTACTTC
TRBD1 | NA | TRBJ1-6 | TRBV9 | CASSETGANSPLHF | TGTGCCAGCAGCGAAACAGGGGCAAATTCACCCCTCCACTTT
NA | NA | TRBJ2-3 | TRBV9 | CASSGGGQTGEDTQYF | TGTGCCAGCAGCGGAGGAGGGCAAACAGGGGAAGATACGCAGTATTTT
NA | NA | TRBJ2-7 | TRBV7-2 | CASSLGLLPGRGEQYF | TGTGCCAGCAGCTTAGGACTGCTTCCAGGGCGAGGCGAGCAGTACTTC
TRBD1 | NA | TRBJ1-2 | TRBV10-3 | CATRDREGYGYTF | TGTGCCACCCGGGACAGGGAAGGGTATGGCTACACCTTC
NA | NA | TRBJ2-7 | TRBV4-3 | CASSHVADSYEQYF | TGCGCCAGCAGCCATGTGGCCGACTCCTACGAGCAGTACTTC
NA | NA | TRBJ1-4 | TRBV15 | CATSRSATNEKLFF | TGTGCCACCAGCAGGAGTGCAACTAATGAAAAACTGTTTTTT
TRBD1 | NA | TRBJ1-1 | TRBV5-1 | CASSSRDRDVLNTEAFF | TGCGCCAGCAGCTCGAGAGACAGGGACGTGTTGAACACTGAAGCTTTCTTT
TRBD2 | NA | TRBJ2-3 | TRBV10-3 | CAIRESGRGVKADTQYF | TGTGCCATCAGGGAAAGCGGGAGGGGAGTCAAGGCAGATACGCAGTATTTT
TRBD2 | NA | TRBJ2-1 | TRBV5-1 | CASSLGLLAGGPSYNEQFF | TGCGCCAGCAGCTTGGGATTACTAGCGGGAGGGCCGTCCTACAATGAGCAGTTCTTC
TRBD2 | once | TRBJ2-1 | TRBV9 | CASSFGTSAGNEQFF | TGTGCCAGCAGCTTTGGGACTAGCGCGGGCAATGAGCAGTTCTTC
TRBD1 | NA | TRBJ2-7 | TRBV5-5 | CASRSGQDYLEQYF | TGTGCCAGCAGGTCGGGACAGGACTACCTGGAGCAGTACTTC
TRBD2 | NA | TRBJ2-2 | TRBV24-1 | CATSDRWGLQNTGELFF | TGTGCCACCAGTGATAGGTGGGGACTACAGAACACCGGGGAGCTGTTTTTT
TRBD1 | NA | TRBJ2-7 | TRBV20-1 | CSASQGQVVSYEQYF | TGCAGTGCTAGTCAGGGACAGGTGGTCTCCTACGAGCAGTACTTC
TRBD2 | NA | TRBJ2-7 | TRBV9 | CASSVVASGSRNEQYF | TGTGCCAGCAGCGTAGTGGCTAGCGGGAGTAGGAACGAGCAGTACTTC
NA | NA | TRBJ1-4 | TRBV4-2 | CASSQLSGRKEKLFF | TGTGCCAGCAGCCAACTCTCTGGCCGTAAGGAAAAACTGTTTTTT
NA | NA | TRBJ1-3 | TRBV18 | CASSDGGGYSGNTIYF | TGTGCCAGCTCGGACGGAGGCGGCTACTCTGGAAACACCATATATTTT
TRBD2 | NA | TRBJ2-3 | TRBV6-2/TRBV6-3 | CASSYQREDPRRTDTQYF | TGTGCCAGCAGTTATCAGCGGGAGGACCCTAGGCGCACAGATACGCAGTATTTT
NA | once | TRBJ2-5 | TRBV6-5 | CASSPSGASQYF | TGTGCCAGCAGTCCGTCGGGTGCGTCCCAGTACTTC
NA | NA | TRBJ1-1 | TRBV30 | CAWSAGSNTEAFF | TGTGCCTGGAGTGCCGGGAGTAACACTGAAGCTTTCTTT
NA | NA | TRBJ1-2 | TRBV28 | CASSFEAAGYTF | TGTGCCAGCAGTTTTGAGGCGGCTGGCTACACCTTC
TRBD2 | few | TRBJ2-1 | TRBV7-2 | CASSRTSGDNEQFF | TGTGCCAGCAGTCGGACTAGCGGGGACAATGAGCAGTTCTTC
NA | few | TRBJ2-3 | TRBV6-2/TRBV6-3 | CASSLVAGEGTDTQYF | TGTGCCAGCAGTTTGGTTGCAGGGGAAGGCACAGATACGCAGTATTTT
TRBD1 | NA | TRBJ1-1 | TRBV7-9 | CASSHQGGEAFF | TGTGCCAGCAGCCACCAGGGGGGTGAAGCTTTCTTT
NA | NA | TRBJ2-3 | TRBV7-9 | CASTRDSADTQYF | TGTGCCAGCACCCGGGACTCTGCAGATACGCAGTATTTT
TRBD1 | NA | TRBJ1-2 | TRBV27 | CASTSGTGGHYGYTF | TGTGCCAGCACCTCCGGGACAGGGGGTCACTATGGCTACACCTTC
TRBD1 | NA | TRBJ1-1 | TRBV7-6 | CASSSLITGGTEAFF | TGTGCCAGCAGCTCTCTTATCACAGGGGGAACTGAAGCTTTCTTT
TRBD2 | NA | TRBJ2-2 | TRBV4-1 | CASSQAGVTGELFF | TGCGCCAGCAGCCAGGCGGGAGTTACCGGGGAGCTGTTTTTT
NA | NA | TRBJ1-2 | TRBV12-3/TRBV12-4 | CASSFGGRRGYTF | TGTGCCAGCAGTTTTGGGGGGAGACGGGGCTACACCTTC
NA | NA | TRBJ1-2 | TRBV4-2 | CASSQDRGNNYGYTF | TGTGCCAGCAGCCAAGACAGGGGTAACAACTATGGCTACACCTTC
TRBD1 | NA | TRBJ1-6 | TRBV5-1 | CASSVRGGTGYSPLHF | TGCGCCAGCAGCGTGAGGGGAGGGACAGGGTACTCACCCCTCCACTTT
NA | NA | TRBJ1-2 | TRBV3-1/TRBV3-2 | CASSQEGAAGYGYTF | TGTGCCAGCAGCCAAGAGGGGGCGGCTGGTTATGGCTACACCTTC
TRBD1 | once | TRBJ2-5 | TRBV12-3/TRBV12-4 | CASSGQGAETQYF | TGTGCCAGCAGCGGACAGGGCGCGGAGACCCAGTACTTC
NA | NA | TRBJ2-7 | TRBV2 | CASSKEAGRSYEQYF | TGTGCCAGCAGCAAGGAGGCAGGGAGGTCCTACGAGCAGTACTTC
NA | NA | TRBJ2-3 | TRBV12-3/TRBV12-4 | CASSQAGTDTQYF | TGTGCCAGCAGCCAAGCTGGCACAGATACGCAGTATTTT
NA | NA | TRBJ1-6 | TRBV7-8 | CASSTDTDLFYNSPLHF | TGTGCCAGCAGCACCGACACAGACCTTTTCTATAATTCACCCCTCCACTTT
TRBD1 | NA | TRBJ2-7 | TRBV7-9 | CASSFGQGMHEQYF | TGTGCCAGCAGCTTTGGACAGGGGATGCACGAGCAGTACTTC
NA | few | TRBJ1-3 | TRBV6-1 | CASSDVIQGPKYF | TGTGCCAGCAGTGACGTAATACAGGGCCCGAAATATTTT
NA | NA | TRBJ2-1 | TRBV6-5 | CASSPPSDSYNEQFF | TGTGCCAGCAGTCCTCCTAGCGACTCCTACAATGAGCAGTTCTTC
NA | NA | TRBJ1-1 | TRBV28 | CASSPSTGTMNTEAFF | TGTGCCAGCAGCCCTTCAACCGGGACAATGAACACTGAAGCTTTCTTT
TRBD2 | NA | TRBJ2-7 | TRBV28 | CASSSGLAEAYNEQYF | TGTGCCAGCAGTTCGGGACTAGCGGAGGCCTATAACGAGCAGTACTTC
NA | NA | TRBJ1-1 | TRBV27 | CASSSSRHWDTEAFF | TGTGCCAGCAGTTCCTCCCGACATTGGGACACTGAAGCTTTCTTT
TRBD2 | NA | TRBJ2-1 | TRBV7-8 | CASSTLLPSGLEVRGEQFF | TGTGCCAGCAGCACCTTACTGCCCTCCGGACTAGAGGTGCGGGGTGAGCAGTTCTTC
NA | NA | TRBJ2-7 | TRBV7-9 | CASSYSTAHYEQYF | TGTGCCAGCAGCTACTCGACAGCACACTACGAGCAGTACTTC
TRBD1 | NA | TRBJ1-1 | TRBV29-1 | CSVSAGTVMNTEAFF | TGCAGCGTTTCAGCAGGGACAGTCATGAACACTGAAGCTTTCTTT
NA | NA | TRBJ1-2 | TRBV7-2 | CASSLEQEGGGYTF | TGTGCCAGCAGCTTAGAACAGGAGGGCGGTGGCTACACCTTC
TRBD1 | NA | TRBJ2-7 | TRBV7-2 | CASSLAGQGQYEQYF | TGTGCCAGCAGCTTAGCGGGACAGGGGCAGTACGAGCAGTACTTC
TRBD1 | NA | TRBJ1-4 | TRBV20-1 | CSASGPGGKLFF | TGCAGTGCTAGTGGTCCAGGGGGAAAACTGTTTTTT